This T cell receptor (beta chain) was recorded in a study of shared clonotypes between healthy human individuals. General study findings and limits: Represented genetic and exposure-history diversity was restricted by having few donors. Generally, naive subsets (rather than memory subsets) showed larger estimated richness.

V was clipped by 1 base and J by 5 bases; unmatched bases: 5. The CDR3 is 14 amino acids. Germline lookup yields CDR1 SGHRS and CDR2 YFSETQ. Those who donated were healthy HIV-negative adults, with no recent acute infections or vaccinations reported. The data were produced by immunoSEQ multiplex PCR, yet TCRdb's version contains in-frame clones alone and is incomplete. The data hold 2.5 million or so clones, with around 90% observed a single time. Turning to this clone: The antigen is undetermined.

The material sequenced was naive CD4+ T cells sorted from blood. The subset is: CD45RA+ positively selected. The V call is TRBV5-1, the J call TRBJ2-5; TRBD2 agrees at 7 bases. The TCR comes from a young man in good health. The CDR3 spells CASSLFTSDETQYF. The CDR3 nucleotides are TGCGCCAGCAGCTTGTTTACTAGCGATGAGACCCAGTACTTC.